These 25 T cell receptor beta chains came from one sample sequenced in a study of T-cell memory formation after mild COVID-19. TCRdb analysed the 5' RACE reads with MiXCR anew, one entry per CDR3 protein. The data contain 200,000 to 250,000 distinct CDR3 sequences, more than 8% of them seen just once; the ten biggest clones take up more than 20%. Source material: PBMCs or a T cell subset sorted from them (not recorded which). Receptor source: a man aged 18 to 30 who had mild COVID-19 (a few samples of this study predate the infection). Cell type and time point are not known.

There are a few counts of this clonotype. The V call is TRBV6-6, the J call TRBJ2-1; 10 positions agree with TRBD2. V trimming: 4 bases; J trimming: 8 bases; junction bases outside the gene matches: 8. CDR1 MNHNY and CDR2 SVGAGI come from the germline V gene (reference sequence). The CDR3 loop spans 15 amino acids. The CDR3 loop is CASSSSGGAYHEQFF. The CDR3 DNA reads as TGTGCCAGCAGTTCCAGCGGGGGGGCCTATCATGAGCAGTTCTTC.

This clonotype was detected a few times. The J gene is TRBJ2-1, the V gene TRBV5-5; the D gene is possibly TRBD1 (6 bases). The CDR3 extends over 15 amino acids. Trimming shortened V by 2 bases and J by 7 bases, and 16 bases separated the two germline ends. Germline V lookup: CDR1 SGHKS, CDR2 YYEKEE (reference sequence). The CDR3 coding sequence is TGTGCCAGCAGCTTTGGGCCCCTTAGGGGGAATGAGCAGTTCTTC. It translates to CASSFGPLRGNEQFF.

This clonotype was observed many times. The rearrangement uses TRBV6-5 and TRBJ2-5, with 8 nucleotides matching TRBD1. Germline values: CDR1 MNHEY, CDR2 SVGAGI. The CDR3 spans 13 residues. Trimming at V came to 6 bases and at J to 5 bases, leaving 5 bases not matched to a gene. The CDR3 region is CASSHDRGETQYF. CDR3 bases: TGTGCCAGCAGCCACGACAGGGGCGAGACCCAGTACTTC.

V and J are TRBV27 and TRBJ1-5; perhaps TRBD1 as D (6 bases). The CDR3 sequence is 14 residues long. Deletions cut 11 bases from V and 7 bases from J, with 21 bases between. CDR1 is MNHEY, CDR2 SMNVEV, per germline (reference sequence). The CDR3 is CASRYRDGRQPQHF. CDR3 coding DNA: TGTGCCTCTCGGTACAGGGACGGGAGACAGCCCCAGCATTTT.

This clonotype was seen more than once but under ten times. The rearrangement links TRBV5-4 to TRBJ2-3; 9 nucleotides line up with TRBD1. This CDR3 has 16 amino acids. V was clipped by 4 bases and J by 0 bases; unmatched bases: 6. The V gene's germline CDR1 is SGHNT and CDR2 YYREEE (reference sequence). The CDR3, as DNA: TGTGCCAGCAGCCCGACAGGGGGGCCTAGCACAGATACGCAGTATTTT. Its protein product is CASSPTGGPSTDTQYF.

The rearrangement joins TRBV10-1 to TRBJ2-7; either TRBD1 or TRBD2 may supply D (5 bases each). The V and J ends lost 3 bases and 6 bases respectively, with 24 bases between them. Germline-derived CDR1 and CDR2 are WNHNN and SYGVQD (reference sequence). The CDR3 is 17 residues long. CDR3 DNA sequence: TGCGCCAGCAGTGATTCTATGACCGGGGCCTTCGGAAGCGAGCAGTACTTC. Amino acids: CASSDSMTGAFGSEQYF.

The genes are TRBV18 and TRBJ1-4; 12 positions agree with TRBD1. J was trimmed by 7 bases and V by 5 bases; bases with no gene match: 11. The CDR3 has 17 amino acids. Looked up from germline, CDR1 is KGHSH and CDR2 is LQKENI. The CDR3 DNA reads TGTGCCAGCTCAACCGGGACAGGGGGCGCATTCTTTGAAAAACTGTTTTTT. It specifies CASSTGTGGAFFEKLFF.

V usage is TRBV5-6 and J usage is TRBJ2-5; TRBD2 might be the D (6 bases). The CDR3 extends over 14 amino acids. Trimming left V 4 bases short and J 1 base short, with 11 bases between. The germline V gene encodes CDR1 SGHDT and CDR2 YYEEEE. DNA for the CDR3: TGTGCCAGCAGCCGGAGGGGTCCCCAAGAGACCCAGTACTTC. It yields the protein CASSRRGPQETQYF.

This clonotype turned up a few times. The J gene is TRBJ2-7, the V gene TRBV7-2; 10 positions agree with TRBD1. The germline V gene encodes CDR1 SGHTA and CDR2 FQGNSA. J was trimmed by 6 bases and V by 3 bases; bases with no gene match: 2. The CDR3 totals 13 residues. CDR3 protein: CASSFRTGGEQYF. DNA for the CDR3: TGTGCCAGCAGCTTCCGGACAGGGGGCGAGCAGTACTTC.

This clonotype appeared many times. The chain links TRBV29-1 to TRBJ2-4; unclear D gene. The CDR3 is made up of 13 amino acids. Germline values: CDR1 SQVTM, CDR2 ANQGSEA. Trimming pared 4 bases from V and 0 bases from J, leaving 7 bases between. The CDR3 DNA sequence: TGCAGCGTTGTCCAGCTAGCCAAAAACATTCAGTACTTC. Its translation: CSVVQLAKNIQYF. The full variable domain, with the rest looked up from reference TRBV29-1 and TRBJ2-4, is SAVISQKPSRDICQRGTSLTIQCQVDSQVTMMFWYRQQPGQSLTLIATANQGSEATYESGFVIDKFPISRPNLTFSTLTVSNMSPEDSSIYLCSVVQLAKNIQYFGAGTRLSVL.

This clonotype was seen only a few times. The chain uses TRBV2 and TRBJ2-5; D is unclear. CDR1 is SNHLY and CDR2 is FYNNEI in the germline V gene. This CDR3 spans 13 amino acids. Trimming stripped 4 bases from V and 2 bases from J, with 8 bases between. The CDR3 nucleotides are TGTGCCAGCAGTGTCCAGTGGCAAGAGACCCAGTACTTC. Translated: CASSVQWQETQYF.

This chain links TRBV7-9 with TRBJ1-2; TRBD1 aligns across 7 bases. CDR3 length equals 13 residues. The J segment lost 4 bases and the V segment lost 5 bases, leaving 4 bases of the junction unmatched. Germline V gene data show CDR1 as SEHNR and CDR2 as FQNEAQ (reference sequence). CDR3 sequence (DNA): TGTGCCAGCAGCCTTGGGACAGTCTATGGCTACACCTTC. Its translation: CASSLGTVYGYTF.

At least ten counts were recorded for this clonotype. The rearrangement links TRBV7-2 to TRBJ1-1; D perhaps matches TRBD1 (6 bases). This CDR3 has 13 residues. Trimming took 1 base from V and 7 from J, leaving 10 bases between them. Germline values: CDR1 SGHTA, CDR2 FQGNSA. CDR3 protein: CASSLGTGYEAFF. DNA of the CDR3: TGTGCCAGCAGCTTAGGTACAGGGTATGAAGCTTTCTTT. The complete variable domain, with remaining parts taken from reference TRBV7-2 and TRBJ1-1, reads GAGVSQSPSNKVTEKGKDVELRCDPISGHTALYWYRQSLGQGLEFLIYFQGNSAPDKSGLPSDRFSAERTGGSVSTLTIQRTQQEDSAVYLCASSLGTGYEAFFGQGTRLTVV.

V and J are TRBV20-1 and TRBJ1-6, with D maybe TRBD1 (5 bases). The CDR3 contains 14 residues. The germline V gene has CDR1 DFQATT and CDR2 SNEGSKA (reference sequence). V lost 1 base to trimming and J lost 14 bases, with 18 bases between them. This CDR3 reads CSARVGRDRLSLHF. The DNA of the CDR3 is TGCAGTGCTAGAGTGGGTAGGGACCGGTTGTCCCTCCACTTT.

The rearrangement links TRBV24-1 to TRBJ2-5; 7 nucleotides line up with TRBD1. Losses at the gene ends were 3 bases for V and 2 bases for J; bases not matched to a gene: 8. Per germline, CDR1 KGHDR and CDR2 SFDVKD. CDR3 length: 16 amino acids. DNA of the CDR3: TGTGCCACCAGTGATGCCGGGACAGACGTACAAGAGACCCAGTACTTC. Translation gives CATSDAGTDVQETQYF.

The rearrangement uses TRBV19 and TRBJ1-5; 8 bases fit TRBD1. V lost 5 bases and J lost 6; bases outside the gene matches: 6. The CDR3 contains 14 residues. CDR1 and CDR2 (germline): LNHDA, SQIVND (reference sequence). This chain's CDR3 is CASSRGQGRQPQHF. CDR3 in DNA: TGTGCCAGTAGTCGAGGACAGGGACGTCAGCCCCAGCATTTT.

This clonotype was detected a few times. This chain uses TRBV5-6 with TRBJ1-5; 8 bases line up with TRBD1. V gave up 4 bases and J gave up 6 bases; unmatched junction bases: 15. Looked up from germline, CDR1 is SGHDT and CDR2 is YYEEEE. The CDR3 has 17 amino acids. DNA of the CDR3: TGTGCCAGCAGCCCTCCCGGCGGGACAGGCCGAGTTCAGCCCCAGCATTTT. Translated, it gives CASSPPGGTGRVQPQHF.

The CDR3 DNA reads as TGTGCCAGCAGCTTGGGGTGGCAGGGCCACGAGCAGTACTTC. It specifies CASSLGWQGHEQYF. V usage is TRBV5-6 and J usage is TRBJ2-7; the D gene is possibly TRBD1 (5 bases). The CDR3 contains 14 residues. V was pared by 0 bases and J by 5 bases, with 12 bases between. Germline loops: CDR1 SGHDT, CDR2 YYEEEE.

This clonotype came up a few times. The rearrangement links TRBV20-1 to TRBJ1-1; 8 bases align to TRBD1. Germline CDR1 is DFQATT and CDR2 is SNEGSKA (reference sequence). V was clipped by 3 bases and J by 4 bases; unmatched bases: 10. The CDR3 is 15 residues long. The CDR3 is CSASRTGITGTEAFF. CDR3 DNA sequence: TGCAGTGCTAGCCGGACAGGGATCACCGGCACTGAAGCTTTCTTT.

In this sample, this clonotype turned up many times. This chain joins TRBV12-3 or TRBV12-4 and TRBJ2-7, with D perhaps matching TRBD2 (6 bases). The V end lost 6 bases, the J end lost 0 bases, and 9 bases lay between the germline ends. CDR3 length: 13 residues. CDR3: CASSPGVSYEQYV. CDR3 DNA: TGTGCCAGCAGCCCGGGGGTCTCCTACGAGCAGTACGTC.

The DNA of the CDR3 is TGCGCCAGCTGGGAGGGGACAGATACGCAGTATTTT. Translated: CASWEGTDTQYF. The chain recombines TRBV5-1 with TRBJ2-3; 7 bases agree with TRBD2. This CDR3 has 12 residues. Looked up from germline, CDR1 is SGHRS and CDR2 is YFSETQ. The ends lost 7 bases at V and 3 bases at J; junction bases unmatched: 2.

The chain links TRBV6-5 to TRBJ2-1, with TRBD2 matching 16 bases. The CDR3 has 15 amino acids. V dropped 6 bases and J dropped 7; count of bases not matched to a gene: 3. Germline CDR1 is MNHEY and CDR2 is SVGAGI. The CDR3 DNA reads as TGTGCCAGCAGGCCGGGACTAGCGGGGGGGAATGAGCAGTTCTTC. This codes for CASRPGLAGGNEQFF.

This clonotype turned up a few times. The CDR3 DNA sequence: TGTGCCACCAGCAGGACTAGGACCGCCGGGGGCACTGAAGCTTTCTTT. Amino acids: CATSRTRTAGGTEAFF. This rearrangement joins TRBV15 to TRBJ1-1, with D tentatively TRBD1 (5 bases). V lost 3 bases to trimming and J lost 4 bases, with 18 bases between them. This CDR3 is 16 amino acids long. Germline-derived CDR1 and CDR2 are LNHNV and YYDKDF (reference sequence).

This rearrangement joins TRBV6-5 to TRBJ2-2, with D hard to call. Germline loops: CDR1 MNHEY, CDR2 SVGAGI. This CDR3 region has 18 residues. Trimming pared 0 bases from V and 0 bases from J, leaving 14 bases between. The CDR3 sequence is CASSYSGRQDANTGELFF. Written as DNA, the CDR3 is TGTGCCAGCAGTTACTCAGGTCGGCAGGACGCGAACACCGGGGAGCTGTTTTTT.

This clonotype was seen a handful of times. V usage is TRBV2 and J usage is TRBJ2-7; unclear D gene. Germline loops: CDR1 SNHLY, CDR2 FYNNEI. Trimming pared 4 bases from V and 6 bases from J, leaving 10 bases between. This CDR3 region has 12 residues. CDR3 DNA sequence: TGTGCCAGCAGTGTTCGGGTGGGCGAGCAGTACTTC. Its translation is CASSVRVGEQYF.